The 20 T cell receptor beta chains given below trace back to one sample, sequenced in a study of PD-1 blockade in mismatch repair-deficient tumors (dated 2017 in TCRdb). The antigens these receptors bind are not known. Libraries came from the immunoSEQ multiplex PCR assay. In TCRdb, the immuneACCESS table is reduced to in-frame sequences with V and J assigned. These tables do not hold every clone; where another copy was compared, an unresolved V gene accounts for under half, and the others remain unexplained. For this sample there are about 14,000 clones; roughly 80% appear just once. Jointly, the top ten make up 20% to 25% of the sample. In the paper's terms, the time point label means: approximately ten-day in vitro stimulation with candidate neoantigen peptide 4. The specimen was cells cultured in vitro, collected from a patient treated with pembrolizumab. These receptors were taken from an adult with mismatch repair-deficient cancer.

The V gene is TRBV18, the J gene TRBJ2-1; TRBD1 agrees at 7 bases. V was clipped by 6 bases and J by 6 bases; unmatched bases: 5. Germline lookup yields CDR1 KGHSH and CDR2 LQKENI. The CDR3 is made up of 13 amino acids. CDR3 sequence reads: CASSRGQLNEQFF. The CDR3 nucleotides are TGTGCCAGCTCCCGGGGACAGCTCAATGAGCAGTTCTTC. Complete variable domain (other parts from reference TRBV18 and TRBJ2-1): NAGVMQNPRHLVRRRGQEARLRCSPMKGHSHVYWYRQLPEEGLKFMVYLQKENIIDESGMPKERFSAEFPKEGPSILRIQQVVRGDSAAYFCASSRGQLNEQFFGPGTRLTVL.

This chain joins TRBV6-1 and TRBJ2-7; the D gene is possibly TRBD2 (5 bases). The CDR3 totals 13 residues. V was pared by 6 bases and J by 0 bases, with 9 bases between. CDR1 MNHNS and CDR2 SASEGT come from the germline V gene. In DNA form, the CDR3 reads TGTGCCAGCAGACACCGGGACTCCTACGAGCAGTACTTC. Translated: CASRHRDSYEQYF.

The chain recombines TRBV7-9 with TRBJ2-2; D is perhaps TRBD2 (5 bases). The germline V gene has CDR1 SEHNR and CDR2 FQNEAQ (reference sequence). The CDR3 covers 15 residues. Trimming left V 5 bases short and J 3 bases short, with 13 bases between. In nucleotides, the CDR3 is TGTGCCAGCAGCCCCCTGACGGGGTACACCGGGGAGCTGTTTTTT. Translating it yields CASSPLTGYTGELFF.

The chain employs TRBV7-2 and TRBJ2-3; 7 bases are shared with TRBD1. The CDR3 is 15 residues long. Germline loops: CDR1 SGHTA, CDR2 FQGNSA. The trim removed 4 bases at V and 2 bases at J, leaving 6 bases unmatched. The DNA of the CDR3 is TGTGCCAGCAGCTCGGACAGGCGTTCCACAGATACGCAGTATTTT. Its translation: CASSSDRRSTDTQYF.

The rearrangement links TRBV9 to TRBJ2-5, with 9 nucleotides matching TRBD1. The CDR3 extends over 16 amino acids. From germline, CDR1 is SGDLS and CDR2 YYNGEE. V lost 4 bases and J lost 5; bases outside the gene matches: 12. CDR3 residues: CASSPTPGTGWETQYF. CDR3 nucleotides: TGTGCCAGCAGCCCTACCCCCGGGACAGGGTGGGAGACCCAGTACTTC.

The chain links TRBV6-5 to TRBJ1-1; 11 bases map to TRBD1. The germline CDR1 and CDR2 sequences are MNHEY and SVGAGI. CDR3 length: 15 amino acids. J gave up 3 bases and V 6 bases, and 6 bases lay outside the gene matches. In DNA, the CDR3 is TGTGCCAGCAGCGGACAGGGGGCAGGAGACACTGAAGCTTTCTTT. Protein product: CASSGQGAGDTEAFF.

The CDR3 sequence: CASTGDRGSGGANVLTF. The DNA for the CDR3 is TGTGCCAGCACCGGGGACAGGGGTTCGGGTGGGGCCAACGTCCTGACTTTC. The rearrangement joins TRBV5-4 to TRBJ2-6, with 10 bases identical to TRBD1. Trimming cost V 6 bases and J 3 bases; bases outside gene matches: 9. Germline loops: CDR1 SGHNT, CDR2 YYREEE (reference sequence). The CDR3 consists of 17 residues.

The chain carries TRBV7-8 and TRBJ1-1; possibly TRBD1 for D (5 bases). Trimming left V 5 bases short and J 3 bases short, with 22 bases between. The CDR3 covers 17 residues. The V gene's germline CDR1 is SGHVS and CDR2 FQNEAQ. The CDR3 nucleotides read TGTGCCAGCAGCCCTCAGGGAAGGGAAGTGAGGGACACTGAAGCTTTCTTT. Amino acid sequence: CASSPQGREVRDTEAFF. The full variable domain, its missing parts supplied by reference TRBV7-8 and TRBJ1-1, is GAGVSQSPRYKVAKRGQDVALRCDPISGHVSLFWYQQALGQGPEFLTYFQNEAQLDKSGLPSDRFFAERPEGSVSTLKIQRTQQEDSAVYLCASSPQGREVRDTEAFFGQGTRLTVV.

The rearrangement joins TRBV11-2 to TRBJ2-7; possible D gene TRBD2, 5 bases. The germline V gene encodes CDR1 SGHAT and CDR2 FQNNGV. The CDR3 totals 14 residues. The germline V and J ends were trimmed by 6 bases and 2 bases, with 14 bases remaining between them. The CDR3 loop is CASSPSGRAYEQYF. Here the CDR3 DNA reads TGTGCCAGCAGTCCAAGCGGTCGGGCCTACGAGCAGTACTTC.

The rearrangement joins TRBV5-1 to TRBJ1-3, with TRBD1 matching over 8 bases. The germline gives CDR1 SGHRS, CDR2 YFSETQ. V shed 6 bases, J shed 2 bases, and the junction held 10 bases outside the gene matches. This CDR3 contains 16 residues. The CDR3 protein is CASTGPGTGTGNTIYF. The CDR3 DNA is TGCGCCAGCACCGGTCCCGGGACAGGAACTGGAAACACCATATATTTT.

The V call is TRBV7-6, the J call TRBJ2-1; D remains ambiguous. Per the germline V gene, CDR1 is SGHVS and CDR2 is FNYEAQ. The CDR3 totals 13 residues. Trimming took 2 bases from V and 8 from J, leaving 10 bases between them. The DNA of the CDR3 is TGTGCCAGCAGCTTATTTGGGTTCCATGAGCAGTTCTTC. This encodes CASSLFGFHEQFF.

The gene calls are TRBV9 and TRBJ2-2; TRBD1 matches 9 bases. The CDR3 is 13 amino acids. J was trimmed by 7 bases and V by 7 bases; bases with no gene match: 5. The V gene's germline CDR1 is SGDLS and CDR2 YYNGEE. DNA for the CDR3: TGTGCCAGCCGGAGACAGGGGGACGGGGAGCTGTTTTTT. It translates to CASRRQGDGELFF.

The V call is TRBV6-1, the J call TRBJ2-6; D gene unclear. Looked up from germline, CDR1 is MNHNS and CDR2 is SASEGT. Between the trimmed V and J ends, which lost 3 bases and 0 bases, there was a span of 6 bases. The CDR3 has 15 amino acids. DNA of the CDR3: TGTGCCAGCAGTGAGGGCAGCTCTGGGGCCAACGTCCTGACTTTC. This sequence encodes CASSEGSSGANVLTF.

This chain uses TRBV29-1 with TRBJ2-5, with D possibly matching TRBD1 (6 bases). CDR1 is SQVTM and CDR2 is ANQGSEA in the germline V gene. This CDR3 is 11 amino acids long. Between the trimmed V and J ends, which lost 8 bases and 4 bases, there was a span of 11 bases. CDR3 protein: CSTGTLETQYF. CDR3 bases: TGCAGCACCGGGACACTAGAGACCCAGTACTTC. Full variable domain (remainder filled in from reference TRBV29-1 and TRBJ2-5): SAVISQKPSRDICQRGTSLTIQCQVDSQVTMMFWYRQQPGQSLTLIATANQGSEATYESGFVIDKFPISRPNLTFSTLTVSNMSPEDSSIYLCSTGTLETQYFGPGTRLLVL.

The chain employs TRBV5-1 and TRBJ1-2; 7 nucleotides line up with TRBD1. The V segment lost 4 bases and the J segment 4 bases; nucleotides outside the gene matches: 10. Germline V gene sequence: CDR1 SGHRS, CDR2 YFSETQ. CDR3 length: 15 residues. CDR3 in DNA: TGCGCCAGCAGCCCGCGTCAGGGGGAGATCTATGGCTACACCTTC. This encodes CASSPRQGEIYGYTF.

The rearrangement uses TRBV5-1 and TRBJ2-1; 8 nucleotides line up with TRBD1. This CDR3 has 15 amino acids. The trim removed 5 bases at V and 4 bases at J, leaving 8 bases unmatched. Germline V CDR1 and CDR2: SGHRS, YFSETQ. CDR3 amino acids: CASRPGQGQYNEQFF. The CDR3 DNA follows: TGCGCCAGCAGGCCAGGACAGGGACAGTACAATGAGCAGTTCTTC.

This sequence joins TRBV7-2 and TRBJ1-5; 8 bases align to TRBD1. The CDR3 spans 18 residues. V gave up 1 base and J gave up 0 bases; unmatched junction bases: 8. Germline V gene sequence: CDR1 SGHTA, CDR2 FQGNSA. The CDR3 loop reads CASSLGTGSLYSNQPQHF. The CDR3 DNA reads TGTGCCAGCAGCTTAGGGACAGGGAGTCTCTATAGCAATCAGCCCCAGCATTTT.

The chain recombines TRBV11-3 with TRBJ2-1; 9 nucleotides agree with TRBD2. Germline V lookup: CDR1 SGHNT, CDR2 YENEEA. This CDR3 has 15 residues. V lost 5 bases and J lost 1; bases outside the gene matches: 3. CDR3 nucleotides: TGTGCCAGCAGCCTGGGACTAGCATCCTACAATGAGCAGTTCTTC. The encoded protein is CASSLGLASYNEQFF.

The rearrangement uses TRBV6-5 and TRBJ2-1; unclear D gene. V was cut by 4 bases and J by 7 bases, with 8 bases left in between. The CDR3 loop spans 12 amino acids. Germline V CDR1 and CDR2: MNHEY, SVGAGI. The CDR3 region has the DNA TGTGCCAGCAGTTCCTTAGTTAATGAGCAGTTCTTC. Its translation: CASSSLVNEQFF.

This chain's CDR3 is CASSQDGTGFQYF. The CDR3 bases are TGTGCCAGCAGCCAAGACGGGACAGGATTTCAGTACTTC. This rearrangement joins TRBV14 to TRBJ2-4; 8 nucleotides line up with TRBD1. This CDR3 has 13 amino acids. Losses at the gene ends were 0 bases for V and 11 bases for J; bases not matched to a gene: 3. Germline V lookup: CDR1 SGHDN, CDR2 FVKESK.